This T cell receptor beta chain came from a study of PD-L1 blockade in urothelial cancer. Broader study findings: Patients with below-median pretreatment blood clonality survived longer.

To note about this clone: Its antigen is not identified.

Generated by immunoSEQ multiplex PCR, the TCRdb table keeps only in-frame clones and is missing some. The sample records about 39,000 clones, 85% to 90% being singletons. There are 15 residues in the CDR3. The germline V gene has CDR1 SGHVS and CDR2 FQNEAQ. With 5 bases clipped from V and 9 bases from J, the junction kept 8 bases outside the gene matches. Specimen: PBMCs, collected around atezolizumab (anti-PD-L1) treatment. The chain recombines TRBV7-8 with TRBJ1-5; 12 positions match TRBD1. The receptor was isolated from a man in his fifties or sixties with urothelial cancer. In DNA, the CDR3 is TGTGCCAGCAGCCAGGGGGACAGGGGGCGGTGGCCCCAGCATTTT. Amino acid sequence: CASSQGDRGRWPQHF.